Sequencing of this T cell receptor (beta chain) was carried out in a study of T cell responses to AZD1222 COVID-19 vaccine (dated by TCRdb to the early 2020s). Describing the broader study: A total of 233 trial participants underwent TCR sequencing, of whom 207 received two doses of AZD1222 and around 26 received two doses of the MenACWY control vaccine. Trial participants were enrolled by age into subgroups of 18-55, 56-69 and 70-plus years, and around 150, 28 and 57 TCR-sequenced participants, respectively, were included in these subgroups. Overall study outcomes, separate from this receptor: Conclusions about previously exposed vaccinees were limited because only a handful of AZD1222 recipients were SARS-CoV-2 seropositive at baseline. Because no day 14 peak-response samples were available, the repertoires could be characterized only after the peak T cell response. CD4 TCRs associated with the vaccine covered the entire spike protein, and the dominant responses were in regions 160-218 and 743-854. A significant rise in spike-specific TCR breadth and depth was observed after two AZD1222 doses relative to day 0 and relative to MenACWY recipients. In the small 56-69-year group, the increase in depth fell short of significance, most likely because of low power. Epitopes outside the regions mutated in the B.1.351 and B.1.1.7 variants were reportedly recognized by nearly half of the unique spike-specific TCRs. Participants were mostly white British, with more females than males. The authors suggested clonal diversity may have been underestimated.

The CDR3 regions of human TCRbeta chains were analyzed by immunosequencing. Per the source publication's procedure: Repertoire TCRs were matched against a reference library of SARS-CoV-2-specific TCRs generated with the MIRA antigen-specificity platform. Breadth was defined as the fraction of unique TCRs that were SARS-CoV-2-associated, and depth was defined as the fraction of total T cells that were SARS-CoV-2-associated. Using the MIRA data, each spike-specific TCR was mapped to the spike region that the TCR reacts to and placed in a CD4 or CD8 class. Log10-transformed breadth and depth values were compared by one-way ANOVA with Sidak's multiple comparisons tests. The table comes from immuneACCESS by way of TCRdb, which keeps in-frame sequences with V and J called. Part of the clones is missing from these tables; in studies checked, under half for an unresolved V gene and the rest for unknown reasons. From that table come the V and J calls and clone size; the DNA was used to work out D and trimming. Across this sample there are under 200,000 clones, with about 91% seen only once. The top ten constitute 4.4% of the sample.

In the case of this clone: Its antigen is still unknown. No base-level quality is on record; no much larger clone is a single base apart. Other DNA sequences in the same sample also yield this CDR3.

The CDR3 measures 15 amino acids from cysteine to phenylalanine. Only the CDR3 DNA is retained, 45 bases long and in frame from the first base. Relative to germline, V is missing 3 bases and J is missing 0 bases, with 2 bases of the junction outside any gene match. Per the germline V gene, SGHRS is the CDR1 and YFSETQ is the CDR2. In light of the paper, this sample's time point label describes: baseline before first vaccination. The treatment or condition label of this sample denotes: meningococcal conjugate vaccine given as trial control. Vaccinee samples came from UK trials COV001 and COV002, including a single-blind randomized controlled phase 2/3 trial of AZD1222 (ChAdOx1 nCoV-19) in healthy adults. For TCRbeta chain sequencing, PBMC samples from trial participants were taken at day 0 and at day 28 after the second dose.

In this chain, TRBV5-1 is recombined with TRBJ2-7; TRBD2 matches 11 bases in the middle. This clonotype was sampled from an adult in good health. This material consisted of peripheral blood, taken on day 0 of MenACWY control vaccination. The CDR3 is CASSSLAGGSYEQYF. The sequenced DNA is TGCGCCAGCAGCTCCCTAGCGGGAGGCTCCTACGAGCAGTACTTC.